A selection of T cell receptor beta chains follows, all from one sample in a study of blood T cell repertoires in COVID-19. Produced via immunoSEQ multiplex PCR; TCRdb's table is partial and in-frame only. This sample has 150,000 to 200,000 clones; 70% to 90% occur once, and the top ten carry roughly 0.82%. Sequencing input: PBMCs or T cells enriched from blood (not recorded which). These receptors originate from a woman aged 18-29 years who had recovered from COVID-19. CDR3s include the opening cysteine and the closing phenylalanine or tryptophan. The order of the fields is clone size, J gene, V gene, D gene, CDR3 DNA, CDR3 protein. The D gene is left open where the match is weak. Size values are once, few and many counts, or a class for expanded clones, and some rows have none.

- | TRBJ2-5 | TRBV5-1 | TRBD2 | TGCGCCAGCAGCTTTAGGCCTAGCGGGAGCCAAGAGACCCAGTACTTC | CASSFRPSGSQETQYF
- | TRBJ2-7 | TRBV30 | TRBD1 | TGTGCCTGGAGGCGCGCCGGGACAGGCTCCTCCTACGAGCAGTACTTC | CAWRRAGTGSSYEQYF
- | TRBJ1-1 | TRBV2 | TRBD1 | TGTGCCAGCAACACGGACAGGGGGCGGACTGAAGCTTTCTTT | CASNTDRGRTEAFF
few | TRBJ1-6 | TRBV27 | TRBD1 | TGTGCCAGCAGTTGGGGACAGCCAAATTCACCCCTCCACTTT | CASSWGQPNSPLHF
- | TRBJ2-7 | TRBV12-3/TRBV12-4 | - | TGTGCCAGCAGTCTCGGGGGATGGGAGCAGTACTTC | CASSLGGWEQYF
- | TRBJ2-3 | TRBV5-1 | TRBD2 | TGCGCCAGCAGGGTGAGGCGGGAGGTCACAGATACGCAGTATTTT | CASRVRREVTDTQYF
- | TRBJ2-7 | TRBV6-5 | TRBD1 | TGTGCCAGCAGCTCACGGGACAGGGTATACGAGCAGTACTTC | CASSSRDRVYEQYF
- | TRBJ2-7 | TRBV7-9 | TRBD1 | TGTGCCAGCAGCTCAGCCCGGGACAGTTACGAGCAGTACTTC | CASSSARDSYEQYF
once | TRBJ1-5 | TRBV28 | TRBD1 | TGTGCCAGCAGTTTCCCGGACAGGGAAAGTTCCAGCAATCAGCCCCAGCATTTT | CASSFPDRESSSNQPQHF
- | TRBJ1-1 | TRBV5-1 | TRBD1 | TGCGCCAGCAGCTTGGCGACAGGGGGACTGTCTTTCGCGGGTGGCACTGAAGCTTTCTTT | CASSLATGGLSFAGGTEAFF
- | TRBJ1-1 | TRBV10-1 | TRBD1 | TGCGCCAGCACCCCCGCGGGGACAGAAGTCTCGAACACTGAAGCTTTCTTT | CASTPAGTEVSNTEAFF
- | TRBJ2-1 | TRBV15 | TRBD1 | TGTGCCTCCGGACAGGGGGCCTACAATGAGCAGTTCTTC | CASGQGAYNEQFF
once | TRBJ2-1 | TRBV27 | TRBD2 | TGTGCCAGCAGCTCCTCCAAGTTAGCGGGAGGTCCCCACAATGAGCAGTTCTTC | CASSSSKLAGGPHNEQFF